This TCR beta chain was retrieved from a study of patients and donors after allogeneic stem cell transplantation. TCRdb re-derived calls from the RT-PCR reads in MiXCR, one entry per CDR3 protein. The data show 150,000 to 200,000 distinct CDR3 sequences, 35% to 50% seen once. A few counts support this clonotype. The V end lost 1 base, the J end lost 4 bases, and 16 bases lay between the germline ends. Germline V gives CDR1 LGHNA, CDR2 YSLEER. This CDR3 is 16 amino acids long. The clonotype originates from a human donor who was either an allogeneic HSCT recipient or a stem cell or donor lymphocyte infusion donor (not recorded which). It is not recorded whose cells these are; they may come from a transplant donor. The source material was blood, either unsorted or a sorted T cell fraction (not recorded which). This chain joins TRBV4-3 and TRBJ1-2; a possible D gene is TRBD1 (5 bases). CDR3 bases: TGCGCCAGCAGCCAAGGAACCCAGGGTATGGGCTATGGCTACACCTTC. This encodes CASSQGTQGMGYGYTF.